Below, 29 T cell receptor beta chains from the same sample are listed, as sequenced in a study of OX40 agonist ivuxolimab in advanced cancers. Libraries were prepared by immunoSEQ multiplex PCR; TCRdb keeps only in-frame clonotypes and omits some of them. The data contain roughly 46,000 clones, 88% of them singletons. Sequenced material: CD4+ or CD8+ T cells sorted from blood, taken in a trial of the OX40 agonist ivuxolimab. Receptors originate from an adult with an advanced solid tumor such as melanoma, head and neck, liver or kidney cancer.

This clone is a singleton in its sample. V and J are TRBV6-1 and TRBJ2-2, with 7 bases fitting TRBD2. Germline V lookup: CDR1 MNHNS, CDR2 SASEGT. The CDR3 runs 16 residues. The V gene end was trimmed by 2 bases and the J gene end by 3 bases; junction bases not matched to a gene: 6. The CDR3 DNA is TGTGCCAGCAGTGAACGTCCGGGAGGCTACACCGGGGAGCTGTTTTTT. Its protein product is CASSERPGGYTGELFF.

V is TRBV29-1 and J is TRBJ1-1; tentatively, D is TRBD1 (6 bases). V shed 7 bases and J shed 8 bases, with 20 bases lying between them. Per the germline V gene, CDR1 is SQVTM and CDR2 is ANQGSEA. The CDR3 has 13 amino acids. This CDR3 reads CSATGTPGPEAFF. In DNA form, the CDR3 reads TGCAGCGCCACAGGGACCCCAGGTCCGGAAGCTTTCTTT.

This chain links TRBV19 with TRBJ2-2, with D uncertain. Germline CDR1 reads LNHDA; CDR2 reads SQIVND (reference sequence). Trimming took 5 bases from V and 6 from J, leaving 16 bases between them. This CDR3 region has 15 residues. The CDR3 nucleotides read TGTGCCAGTAGTGCCGAGCGTACCGGCCCCGGGGAGCTGTTTTTT. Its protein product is CASSAERTGPGELFF.

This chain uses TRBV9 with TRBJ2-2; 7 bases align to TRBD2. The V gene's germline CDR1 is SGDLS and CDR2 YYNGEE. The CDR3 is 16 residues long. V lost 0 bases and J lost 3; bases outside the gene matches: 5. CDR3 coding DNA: TGTGCCAGCAGCGTAGGGGCGGGGGAATACACCGGGGAGCTGTTTTTT. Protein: CASSVGAGEYTGELFF.

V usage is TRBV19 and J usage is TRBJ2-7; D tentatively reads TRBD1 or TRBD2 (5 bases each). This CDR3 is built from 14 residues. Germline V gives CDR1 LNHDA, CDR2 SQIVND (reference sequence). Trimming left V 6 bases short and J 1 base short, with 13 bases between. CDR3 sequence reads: CASSARDGSYEQYF. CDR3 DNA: TGTGCCAGTAGCGCCCGGGACGGATCCTACGAGCAGTACTTC.

Here the CDR3 reads CASSEAQLAGDEQFF. The CDR3 DNA reads TGTGCCAGCAGTGAAGCGCAACTAGCGGGAGATGAGCAGTTCTTC. The V gene is TRBV6-1, the J gene TRBJ2-1; 11 bases fit TRBD2. With 0 bases clipped from V and 8 bases from J, the junction kept 3 bases outside the gene matches. This CDR3 has 15 amino acids. The V gene's germline CDR1 is MNHNS and CDR2 SASEGT.

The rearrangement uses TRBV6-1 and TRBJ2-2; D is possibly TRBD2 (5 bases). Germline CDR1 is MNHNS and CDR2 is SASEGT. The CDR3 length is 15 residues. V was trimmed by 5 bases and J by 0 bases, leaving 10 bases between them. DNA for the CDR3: TGTGCCAGCAGTAGCGGAATCGCGAACACCGGGGAGCTGTTTTTT. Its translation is CASSSGIANTGELFF.

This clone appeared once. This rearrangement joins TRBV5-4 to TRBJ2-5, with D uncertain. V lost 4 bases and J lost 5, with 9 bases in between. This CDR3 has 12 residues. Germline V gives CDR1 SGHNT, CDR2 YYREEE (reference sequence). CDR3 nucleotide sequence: TGTGCCAGCAGCCAAGAATCCGAGACCCAGTACTTC. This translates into CASSQESETQYF.

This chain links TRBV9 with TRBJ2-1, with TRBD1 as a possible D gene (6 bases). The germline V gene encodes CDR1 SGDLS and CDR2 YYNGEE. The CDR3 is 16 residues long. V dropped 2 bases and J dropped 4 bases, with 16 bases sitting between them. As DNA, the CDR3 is TGTGCCAGCAGCGTCCAGGGGCCAGGGTCGTACAATGAGCAGTTCTTC. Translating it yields CASSVQGPGSYNEQFF. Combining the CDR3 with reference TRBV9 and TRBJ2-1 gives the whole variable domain DSGVTQTPKHLITATGQRVTLRCSPRSGDLSVYWYQQSLDQGLQFLIQYYNGEERAKGNILERFSAQQFPDLHSELNLSSLELGDSALYFCASSVQGPGSYNEQFFGPGTRLTVL.

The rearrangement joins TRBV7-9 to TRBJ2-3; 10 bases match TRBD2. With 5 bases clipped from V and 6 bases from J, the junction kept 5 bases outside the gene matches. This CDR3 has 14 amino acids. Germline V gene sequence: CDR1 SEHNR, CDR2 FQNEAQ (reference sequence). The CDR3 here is CASSVLAGYDTQYF. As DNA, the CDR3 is TGTGCCAGCAGCGTACTAGCGGGGTACGATACGCAGTATTTT.

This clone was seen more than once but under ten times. The CDR3 loop is CASSPGAGSNQPQHF. Here the CDR3 DNA reads TGTGCCAGCAGCCCAGGGGCGGGTAGCAATCAGCCCCAGCATTTT. The chain combines TRBV11-3 with TRBJ1-5; D may be TRBD1 (6 bases). Germline V gives CDR1 SGHNT, CDR2 YENEEA. Trimming shortened V by 5 bases and J by 0 bases, and 11 bases separated the two germline ends. This CDR3 region has 15 residues.

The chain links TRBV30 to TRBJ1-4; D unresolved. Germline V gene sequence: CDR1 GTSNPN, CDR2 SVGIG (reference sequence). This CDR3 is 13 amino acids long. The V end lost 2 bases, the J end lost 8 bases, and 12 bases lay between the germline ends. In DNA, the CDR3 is TGTGCCTGGAGTCTCCTGGCGGAGGAAAAACTGTTTTTT. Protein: CAWSLLAEEKLFF.

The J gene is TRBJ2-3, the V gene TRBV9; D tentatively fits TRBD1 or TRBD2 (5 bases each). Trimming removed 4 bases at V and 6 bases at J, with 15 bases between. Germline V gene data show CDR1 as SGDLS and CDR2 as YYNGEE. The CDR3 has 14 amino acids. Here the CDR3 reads CASSPRDPVDTQYF. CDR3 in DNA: TGTGCCAGCAGCCCCCGGGACCCGGTGGATACGCAGTATTTT.

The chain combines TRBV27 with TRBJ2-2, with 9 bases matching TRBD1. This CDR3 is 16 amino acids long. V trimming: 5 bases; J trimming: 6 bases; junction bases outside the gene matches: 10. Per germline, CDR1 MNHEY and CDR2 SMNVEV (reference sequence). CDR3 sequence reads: CASSPRTGVGSGELFF. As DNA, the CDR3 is TGTGCCAGCAGTCCTCGGACAGGGGTAGGATCCGGGGAGCTGTTTTTT.

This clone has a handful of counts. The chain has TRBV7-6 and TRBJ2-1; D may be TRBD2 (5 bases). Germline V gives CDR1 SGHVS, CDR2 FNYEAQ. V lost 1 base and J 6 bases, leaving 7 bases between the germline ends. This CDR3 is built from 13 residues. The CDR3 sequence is CASSLGLANEQFF. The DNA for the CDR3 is TGTGCCAGCAGCTTAGGGCTAGCCAATGAGCAGTTCTTC.

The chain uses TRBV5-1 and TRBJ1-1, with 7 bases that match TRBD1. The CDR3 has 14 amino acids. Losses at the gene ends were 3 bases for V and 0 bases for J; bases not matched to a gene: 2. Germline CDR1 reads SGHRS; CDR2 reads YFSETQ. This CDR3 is CASSWTGMNTEAFF. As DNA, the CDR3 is TGCGCCAGCAGCTGGACAGGCATGAACACTGAAGCTTTCTTT.

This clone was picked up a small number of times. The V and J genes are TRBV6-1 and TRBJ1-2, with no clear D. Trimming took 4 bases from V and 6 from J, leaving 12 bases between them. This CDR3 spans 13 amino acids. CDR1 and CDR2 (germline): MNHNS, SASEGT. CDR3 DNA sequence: TGTGCCAGCAGTGCCAACAGTGAGAATGGCTACACCTTC. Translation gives CASSANSENGYTF.

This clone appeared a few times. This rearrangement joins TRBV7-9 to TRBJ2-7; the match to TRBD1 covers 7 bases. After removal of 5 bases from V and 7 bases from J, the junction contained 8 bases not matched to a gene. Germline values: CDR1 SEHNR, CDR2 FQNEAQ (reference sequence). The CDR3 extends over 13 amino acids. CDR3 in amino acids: CASSVTGVAEQYF. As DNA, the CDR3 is TGTGCCAGCAGCGTAACAGGGGTTGCTGAGCAGTACTTC.

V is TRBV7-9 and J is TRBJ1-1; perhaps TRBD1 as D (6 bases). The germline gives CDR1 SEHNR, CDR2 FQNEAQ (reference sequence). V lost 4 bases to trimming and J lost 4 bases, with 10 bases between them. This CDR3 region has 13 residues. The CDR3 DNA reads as TGTGCCAGCAGCTCAATACAGGGCACTGAAGCTTTCTTT. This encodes CASSSIQGTEAFF. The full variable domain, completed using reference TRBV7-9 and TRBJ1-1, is DTGVSQNPRHKITKRGQNVTFRCDPISEHNRLYWYRQTLGQGPEFLTYFQNEAQLEKSRLLSDRFSAERPKGSFSTLEIQRTEQGDSAMYLCASSSIQGTEAFFGQGTRLTVV.

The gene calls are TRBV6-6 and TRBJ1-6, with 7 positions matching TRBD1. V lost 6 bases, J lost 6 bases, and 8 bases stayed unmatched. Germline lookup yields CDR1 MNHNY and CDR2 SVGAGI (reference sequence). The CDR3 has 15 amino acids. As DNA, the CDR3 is TGTGCCAGCAGCCCCGACAGGGCCCCTAATTCACCCCTCCACTTT. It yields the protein CASSPDRAPNSPLHF.

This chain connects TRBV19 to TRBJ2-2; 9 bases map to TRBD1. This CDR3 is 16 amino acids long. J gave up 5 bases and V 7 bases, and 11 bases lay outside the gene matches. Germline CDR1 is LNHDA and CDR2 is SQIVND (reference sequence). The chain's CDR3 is CASTGRGTGRTGELFF. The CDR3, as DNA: TGTGCCAGTACCGGCCGGGGGACAGGGAGGACCGGGGAGCTGTTTTTT.

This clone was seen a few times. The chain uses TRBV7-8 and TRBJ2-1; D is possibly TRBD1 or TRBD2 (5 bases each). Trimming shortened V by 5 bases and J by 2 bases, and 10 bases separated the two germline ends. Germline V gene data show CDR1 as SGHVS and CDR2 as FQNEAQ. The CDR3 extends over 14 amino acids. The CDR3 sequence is CASSRGPTYNEQFF. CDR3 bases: TGTGCCAGCAGCCGGGGACCTACCTACAATGAGCAGTTCTTC.

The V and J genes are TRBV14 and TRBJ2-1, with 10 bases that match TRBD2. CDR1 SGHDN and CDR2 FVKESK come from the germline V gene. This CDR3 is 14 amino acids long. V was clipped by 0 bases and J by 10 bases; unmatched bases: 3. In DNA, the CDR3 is TGTGCCAGCAGCCAAGAGCCTAGCGGGAGAGAGCAGTTCTTC. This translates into CASSQEPSGREQFF. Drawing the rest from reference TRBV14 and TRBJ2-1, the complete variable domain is EAGVTQFPSHSVIEKGQTVTLRCDPISGHDNLYWYRRVMGKEIKFLLHFVKESKQDESGMPNNRFLAERTGGTYSTLKVQPAELEDSGVYFCASSQEPSGREQFFGPGTRLTVL.

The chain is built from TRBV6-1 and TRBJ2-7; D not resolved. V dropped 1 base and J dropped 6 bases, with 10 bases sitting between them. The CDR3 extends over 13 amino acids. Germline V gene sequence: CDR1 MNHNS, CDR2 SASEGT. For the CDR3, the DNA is TGTGCCAGCAGTGAAGGGGCCTACGGCGAGCAGTACTTC. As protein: CASSEGAYGEQYF.

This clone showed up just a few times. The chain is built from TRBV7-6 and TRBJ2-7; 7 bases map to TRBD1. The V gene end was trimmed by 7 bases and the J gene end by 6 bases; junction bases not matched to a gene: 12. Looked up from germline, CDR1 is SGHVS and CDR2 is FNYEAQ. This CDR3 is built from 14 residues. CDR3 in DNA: TGTGCCAGCAAACCCTCTCCTACAGGGGCCGAGCAGTACTTC. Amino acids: CASKPSPTGAEQYF.

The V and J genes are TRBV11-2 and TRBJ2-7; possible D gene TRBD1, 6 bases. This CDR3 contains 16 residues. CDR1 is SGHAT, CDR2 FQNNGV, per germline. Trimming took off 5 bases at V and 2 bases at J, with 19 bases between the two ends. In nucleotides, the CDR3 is TGTGCCAGCAGCGGTTGGGTCGGGACAATTACCTACGAGCAGTACTTC. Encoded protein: CASSGWVGTITYEQYF.

CDR3 sequence reads: CASSLGRGEQYF. The CDR3 nucleotides are TGTGCCAGCAGCCTCGGGAGGGGCGAGCAGTACTTC. The chain employs TRBV7-9 and TRBJ2-7; 8 bases align to TRBD2. The CDR3 has 12 residues. After removal of 5 bases from V and 6 bases from J, the junction contained 3 bases not matched to a gene. Per the germline V gene, CDR1 is SEHNR and CDR2 is FQNEAQ (reference sequence).

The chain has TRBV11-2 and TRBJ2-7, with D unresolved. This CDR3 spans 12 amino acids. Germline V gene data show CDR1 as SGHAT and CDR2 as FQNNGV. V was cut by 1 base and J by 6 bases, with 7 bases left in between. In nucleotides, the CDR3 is TGTGCCAGCAGCTTAGCCCTTGGCGAGCAGTACTTC. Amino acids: CASSLALGEQYF.

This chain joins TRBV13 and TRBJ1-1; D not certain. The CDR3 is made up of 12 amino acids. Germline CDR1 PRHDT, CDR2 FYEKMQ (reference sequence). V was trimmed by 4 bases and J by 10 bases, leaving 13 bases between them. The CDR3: CASSWSVTGAFF. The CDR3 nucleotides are TGTGCCAGCAGCTGGTCGGTTACGGGAGCTTTCTTT.